This TCR beta chain emerged from a study of regulatory T cells in long-lasting Graves disease (dated by TCRdb to the early 2020s). About the study as a whole: In the newly diagnosed Graves' disease group, patients had been taking antithyroid drugs for less than 3 months. Patients with persistent Graves' disease were compared with patients with newly diagnosed Graves' disease using TCR sequencing and RNA sequencing of peripheral blood. The study was registered as a clinical trial and conducted in China. TCR sequencing covered some 13 persistent and 20 or so newly diagnosed Graves' disease patients, some 33 samples in total. The study at large found these results: Persistent Graves' disease patients showed lower TCR Shannon entropy and fewer highly expanded clones than newly diagnosed patients, suggesting clonal expansion. More public clonotypes were shared among persistent patients (under 3,000) than among newly diagnosed patients (approximately 1,000). Only the TCR beta chain was sequenced and analyzed. Only peripheral blood was studied, because thyroid tissue, the primary lesion, was inaccessible. The authors noted that the small sample size was a limitation that may lower accuracy.

What the time point label conveys for this sample: newly diagnosed GD, antithyroid drugs for less than 3 months. For both TCR sequencing and RNA sequencing, RNA was extracted from PBMCs using TRIzol. The diagnosis of Graves' disease was made according to American Thyroid Association guidelines. The patients came from an endocrinology department in Xi'an, China. From each patient, about 9 milliliters of peripheral blood was collected into an EDTA anticoagulant tube. Ficoll Paque Plus density gradient separation was used to isolate PBMCs, and no additional T cell sorting was done. An Agilent 2100 Bioanalyzer and agarose gel were used to assess RNA quality, and a NanoDrop 2000 was used to measure RNA concentration. This clonotype has ten or more counts. Which antigen it targets is not known. Nothing much larger sits one base from this clone, and base qualities are not available. The protocol used for the library was multiplex PCR. The instrument was an Illumina HiSeq 4000. iRepertoire HTBI primers and Arm-PCR amplification of CDR3 regions were used to construct TCR beta libraries. PCR products were gel purified before sequencing. In the authors' own workflow: Gene usage analysis of CDR3 amino acid clonotypes used the 60 to 75 TRBV and some 15 TRBJ segments found across samples. Filtered high-quality paired reads were merged into contigs using COPE and FqMerger. BLAST was used to align contigs to IMGT TRBV, TRBD and TRBJ reference genes, and CDR3 was defined according to IMGT. Any clonotype with a frequency above 0.1% was counted as a highly expanded clone. Repertoire diversity was measured by Shannon entropy, and V-J evenness by the Gini coefficient. A clonotype found in more than one individual was treated as public. Through fastp at Q25 and MiXCR, TCRdb rebuilt clones from the public reads, retaining in-frame beta chains. CDR3 protein duplicates are merged, each entry listing the most common genes and DNA. The V and J calls and clone size come from TCRdb's table, not from the authors' own analysis. The sample profile shows 540,000 or so distinct CDR3 sequences; approximately 15% of them were found once. The biggest ten clones account for about 9.1% of the sample.

These data were also reused for a study on T cells in Graves' hyperthyroidism and ophthalmopathy. The second study also describes: Stable Graves' hyperthyroidism was defined as no progression to ophthalmopathy during 18 months of follow-up. Hyperthyroidism patients were aged 18 to 65 years and newly diagnosed, with disease duration of less than 2 months. Exclusion was applied to patients with uncontrolled infections, other autoimmune diseases, pregnancy or lactation. Diagnoses were established on the basis of clinical symptoms, serum thyroxine and TRAb, thyroid ultrasound, and orbital computed tomography. A first-round RT-PCR of the TCR CDR3 used the HTBI primer set with the Qiagen OneStep RT-PCR kit. Most expanded thyroid clonotypes (frequency above 0.001) were also found in blood, which suggests that blood repertoires may mirror thyroid immune responses. A 13 V-J signature model separated ophthalmopathy from stable hyperthyroidism, with 87.88% sensitivity and just under 84% specificity in cross-validation and 80%/75% in testing. In validation, progression to ophthalmopathy was predicted by the model with 70.59% sensitivity and nearly 75% specificity, a median of approximately 6.5 months before onset. To identify distinguishing TCR V-J signatures, a discovery cohort of about 100 patients was used, comprising roughly 45 with Graves' ophthalmopathy and under 60 with stable Graves' hyperthyroidism. An independent validation cohort of under 20 hyperthyroidism patients and more than 15 patients who later progressed to ophthalmopathy tested prospective prediction of ophthalmopathy. For training and testing, the 80 to 100 patients in the discovery cohort were randomly divided in a 7:3 ratio. The study also compared thyroid tissue and blood T-cell repertoires from more than five Graves' hyperthyroidism patients. Following sampling, methimazole starting at 30 mg daily was given to hyperthyroidism patients, and high-dose intravenous methylprednisolone was given to ophthalmopathy patients. The libraries were constructed in a second round of multiplex PCR and then size-selected and purified. Libraries were sequenced paired-end with 100 bp reads on an Illumina HiSeq2000. SOAPnuke was used to process the raw data, with reads discarded if the reads contained adapters or uncalled bases, had a mean Phred below 15, or lacked an exact constant-primer or identifier match. High-quality paired reads were merged using COPE v1.2.5, and each unique nucleotide sequence was defined as a clonotype. MiTCR v1.1 was used to align the clonotypes against IMGT TRBV, TRBD and TRBJ reference segments. Only V-J combinations with frequency above 0.0001, covering approximately 99% of repertoires, were analysed. The TCS score was defined as F50 (clonal expansion) divided by E x V (chaos), with BLOSUM62-based TCRdist calculated between CDR3 peptides within each V-J. Welch's t-statistics and random forest reduced fewer than 600 V-J features to some 14, which were used in a naive Bayes classifier (R e1071). Sample size was not statistically predetermined, and investigators were not blinded to group allocation. The paper reports TCR Vbeta CDR3 sequencing of roughly 140 peripheral blood samples: 40 to 45 ophthalmopathy, 75 to 80 hyperthyroidism and approximately 17 progressor patients.

This receptor was identified in a man aged 25 to 40 with Graves disease. Donor details come from another sample of the same person, matched by shared clones. The sequences come from peripheral blood mononuclear cells (PBMCs), collected at new diagnosis, from a patient treated with antithyroid drugs.

The CDR3 protein sequence reads: CASSLVDSHEQYF. The sequence in DNA is TGTGCCAGCAGCTTAGTTGACAGCCACGAGCAGTACTTC. The chain is encoded by TRBV11-2 joined to TRBJ2-7; tentative D gene TRBD1, with 5 bases matching. As encoded in the germline V gene, CDR1 is SGHAT while CDR2 is FQNNGV. V sheds 1 base and J sheds 5 bases, leaving 9 bases between their ends. The CDR3 sequence holds 13 residues, the cysteine and phenylalanine included. CDR3 DNA only is kept here, 39 bases in frame from base 1.